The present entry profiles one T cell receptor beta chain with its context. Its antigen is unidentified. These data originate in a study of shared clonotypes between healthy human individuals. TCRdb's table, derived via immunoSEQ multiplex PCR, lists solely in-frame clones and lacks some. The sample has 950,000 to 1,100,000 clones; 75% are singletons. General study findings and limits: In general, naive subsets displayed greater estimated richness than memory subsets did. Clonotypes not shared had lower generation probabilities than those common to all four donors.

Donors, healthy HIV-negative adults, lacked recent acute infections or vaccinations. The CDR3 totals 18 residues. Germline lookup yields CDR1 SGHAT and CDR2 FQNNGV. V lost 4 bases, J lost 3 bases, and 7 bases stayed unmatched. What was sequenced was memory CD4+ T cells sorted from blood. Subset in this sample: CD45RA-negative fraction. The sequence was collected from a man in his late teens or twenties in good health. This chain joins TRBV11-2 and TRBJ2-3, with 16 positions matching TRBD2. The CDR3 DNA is TGTGCCAGCAGCTCCCCCGGGACTAGCGGGGGGGCGACAGATACGCAGTATTTT. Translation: CASSSPGTSGGATDTQYF. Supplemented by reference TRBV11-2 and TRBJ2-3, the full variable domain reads EAGVAQSPRYKIIEKRQSVAFWCNPISGHATLYWYQQILGQGPKLLIQFQNNGVVDDSQLPKDRFSAERLKGVDSTLKIQPAKLEDSAVYLCASSSPGTSGGATDTQYFGPGTRLTVL.